The present TCR beta chain was sequenced within a study of blood T cells in healthy people across ages. Then a second PCR, running roughly 7 to 11 cycles, was carried out with a sample-barcoded 5' primer and a J-beta primer mix. One entry per CDR3 protein results from TCRdb running MiXCR on the 5' RACE reads. The repertoire consists of 780,000 or so distinct CDR3 sequences, with 25% occurring once and the leading ten covering approximately 4%. This same sample was also part of a study on T cells of mothers and their children.

The material sequenced was blood. The sequence was collected from a boy between 5 and 17 years old in good health.

This CDR3 reads CASSPPFREIASYNEQFF. DNA of the CDR3: TGTGCCAGCTCACCACCTTTCAGGGAGATCGCCTCCTACAATGAGCAGTTCTTC. This chain joins TRBV18 and TRBJ2-1; D tentatively fits TRBD1 or TRBD2 (5 bases each). The CDR3 is made up of 18 amino acids. From germline, CDR1 is KGHSH and CDR2 LQKENI. V shed 0 bases and J shed 0 bases, with 15 bases lying between them.